These T cell receptor beta chains were read from a single sample in a study of molecular identifiers for immune sequencing clone quantification. A single record per CDR3 protein comes from TCRdb applying MiXCR to the PCR reads. This table has approximately 320,000 distinct CDR3 sequences, about a quarter appearing once. The sequenced sample was naive CD8+ T cells from blood, with Jurkat cell RNA spiked in. The source is a human donor in good health. Some libraries in this study had Jurkat cell RNA spiked in. CDR3s include the opening cysteine and the closing phenylalanine or tryptophan. The D gene is left open where the match is weak. Only some rows state a clone size, as once, few, many or a class for expanded clones.

cdr3_length: 13; v_call: TRBV19; j_call: TRBJ2-7; d_call: NA; clone_size: NA; cdr3_aa: CASSIGALYEQYF; cdr3_nt: TGTGCCAGTAGTATAGGAGCACTGTACGAGCAGTACTTC
cdr3_length: 13; v_call: TRBV7-9; j_call: TRBJ2-7; d_call: NA; clone_size: many; cdr3_aa: CASSARTDYAQYF; cdr3_nt: TGTGCCAGCAGCGCGAGGACTGACTACGCGCAGTACTTC
cdr3_length: 16; v_call: TRBV27; j_call: TRBJ2-7; d_call: TRBD2; clone_size: NA; cdr3_aa: CASSLSRLAGVDEQYF; cdr3_nt: TGTGCCAGCAGTTTATCGCGACTAGCGGGAGTAGATGAGCAGTACTTC
cdr3_length: 17; v_call: TRBV7-8; j_call: TRBJ2-3; d_call: NA; clone_size: NA; cdr3_aa: CASSYPPLPGGYDTQYF; cdr3_nt: TGTGCCAGCAGCTACCCTCCTCTGCCCGGAGGGTACGATACGCAGTATTTT
cdr3_length: 15; v_call: TRBV11-2; j_call: TRBJ1-5; d_call: NA; clone_size: many; cdr3_aa: CASSSITGGDQPQHF; cdr3_nt: TGTGCCAGCAGCTCCATCACGGGGGGGGATCAGCCCCAGCATTTT
cdr3_length: 20; v_call: TRBV4-3; j_call: TRBJ2-6; d_call: NA; clone_size: few; cdr3_aa: CASSHAPVARRPSGANVLTF; cdr3_nt: TGCGCCAGCAGCCATGCCCCTGTCGCGAGACGCCCCTCTGGGGCCAACGTCCTGACTTTC
cdr3_length: 16; v_call: TRBV7-9; j_call: TRBJ1-2; d_call: TRBD1; clone_size: many; cdr3_aa: CASSSVNRGVDYGYTF; cdr3_nt: TGTGCCAGCAGCTCGGTTAACAGGGGAGTTGACTATGGCTACACCTTC
cdr3_length: 15; v_call: TRBV6-5; j_call: TRBJ2-7; d_call: TRBD1; clone_size: NA; cdr3_aa: CASSAWTGGSYEQYF; cdr3_nt: TGTGCCAGCAGTGCCTGGACAGGGGGTTCCTACGAGCAGTACTTC
cdr3_length: 14; v_call: TRBV20-1; j_call: TRBJ1-1; d_call: TRBD1; clone_size: NA; cdr3_aa: CSADRDRVGTGAFF; cdr3_nt: TGCAGTGCGGACCGGGACAGGGTAGGGACTGGAGCTTTCTTT
cdr3_length: 14; v_call: TRBV11-2; j_call: TRBJ2-7; d_call: TRBD2; clone_size: few; cdr3_aa: CASSVGLAPYEQYF; cdr3_nt: TGTGCCAGCAGCGTCGGACTAGCGCCCTACGAGCAGTACTTC
cdr3_length: 11; v_call: TRBV29-1; j_call: TRBJ1-1; d_call: NA; clone_size: NA; cdr3_aa: CSVSVCTEAFF; cdr3_nt: TGCAGCGTTTCAGTGTGCACTGAAGCTTTCTTT
cdr3_length: 12; v_call: TRBV5-4; j_call: TRBJ2-2; d_call: NA; clone_size: many; cdr3_aa: CASSLWTGELFF; cdr3_nt: TGTGCCAGCAGCTTGTGGACCGGGGAGCTGTTTTTT
cdr3_length: 14; v_call: TRBV11-1; j_call: TRBJ2-7; d_call: NA; clone_size: once; cdr3_aa: CASSPATGKYEQYF; cdr3_nt: TGTGCCAGCAGCCCCGCCACGGGCAAGTACGAGCAGTACTTC
cdr3_length: 15; v_call: TRBV13; j_call: TRBJ2-2; d_call: NA; clone_size: NA; cdr3_aa: CACSLGPGFTGELFF; cdr3_nt: TGTGCCTGCAGCTTAGGGCCAGGGTTCACCGGGGAGCTGTTTTTT
cdr3_length: 12; v_call: TRBV3-1; j_call: TRBJ1-5; d_call: NA; clone_size: NA; cdr3_aa: CASSQDGEPQHF; cdr3_nt: TGTGCCAGCAGCCAAGACGGGGAGCCCCAGCATTTT
cdr3_length: 17; v_call: TRBV15; j_call: TRBJ2-3; d_call: TRBD1; clone_size: NA; cdr3_aa: CATSRDLGQGVTDTQYF; cdr3_nt: TGTGCCACCAGCAGAGATCTGGGGCAGGGGGTCACAGATACGCAGTATTTT
cdr3_length: 13; v_call: TRBV28; j_call: TRBJ2-5; d_call: NA; clone_size: many; cdr3_aa: CASSLGREETQYF; cdr3_nt: TGTGCCAGCAGTTTGGGCCGAGAAGAGACCCAGTACTTC
cdr3_length: 14; v_call: TRBV30; j_call: TRBJ2-1; d_call: TRBD2; clone_size: NA; cdr3_aa: CAWRRLAAYNEQFF; cdr3_nt: TGTGCCTGGAGGAGACTAGCGGCTTACAATGAGCAGTTCTTC
cdr3_length: 15; v_call: TRBV12-3/TRBV12-4; j_call: TRBJ2-5; d_call: TRBD2; clone_size: NA; cdr3_aa: CASSTSAGFRETQYF; cdr3_nt: TGTGCCAGCAGTACCTCAGCGGGGTTTCGGGAGACCCAGTACTTC
cdr3_length: 14; v_call: TRBV4-1; j_call: TRBJ1-1; d_call: NA; clone_size: many; cdr3_aa: CASSQGGGGTEAFF; cdr3_nt: TGCGCCAGCAGCCAAGGTGGAGGGGGCACTGAAGCTTTCTTT
cdr3_length: 16; v_call: TRBV12-3/TRBV12-4; j_call: TRBJ1-2; d_call: NA; clone_size: NA; cdr3_aa: CASSLAPVVGDYGYTF; cdr3_nt: TGTGCCAGCAGTTTAGCCCCGGTGGTAGGGGACTATGGCTACACCTTC
cdr3_length: 13; v_call: TRBV27; j_call: TRBJ1-6; d_call: NA; clone_size: NA; cdr3_aa: CASSLGQWSPLHF; cdr3_nt: TGTGCCAGCAGTTTAGGGCAGTGGTCACCCCTCCACTTT
cdr3_length: 14; v_call: TRBV30; j_call: TRBJ2-7; d_call: NA; clone_size: few; cdr3_aa: CAWSVPGGVYEQYF; cdr3_nt: TGTGCCTGGAGTGTACCCGGCGGGGTGTACGAGCAGTACTTC
cdr3_length: 13; v_call: TRBV7-6; j_call: TRBJ2-5; d_call: NA; clone_size: many; cdr3_aa: CASSLMVYETQYF; cdr3_nt: TGTGCCAGCAGCTTAATGGTTTATGAGACCCAGTACTTC
cdr3_length: 14; v_call: TRBV6-2/TRBV6-3; j_call: TRBJ1-2; d_call: NA; clone_size: NA; cdr3_aa: CASSYVTGYYGYTF; cdr3_nt: TGTGCCAGCAGTTACGTAACAGGATACTATGGCTACACCTTC
cdr3_length: 13; v_call: TRBV7-9; j_call: TRBJ1-4; d_call: NA; clone_size: many; cdr3_aa: CASSPDRGEKLFF; cdr3_nt: TGTGCCAGCAGCCCGGACAGAGGGGAAAAACTGTTTTTT